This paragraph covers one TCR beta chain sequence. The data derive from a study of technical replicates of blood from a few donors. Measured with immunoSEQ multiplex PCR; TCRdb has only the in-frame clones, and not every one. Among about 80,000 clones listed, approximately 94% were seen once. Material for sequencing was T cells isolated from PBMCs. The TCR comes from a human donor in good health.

Written as DNA, the CDR3 is TGTGCCAGCAGTTTTCAGGGAATCTCTGAAGCTTTCTTT. Translation gives CASSFQGISEAFF. V and J are TRBV7-9 and TRBJ1-1; TRBD1 might be the D (5 bases). The CDR3 covers 13 residues. Looked up from germline, CDR1 is SEHNR and CDR2 is FQNEAQ (reference sequence). V shed 6 bases and J shed 6 bases, with 14 bases lying between them.